The sequence of this TCR beta chain was determined in a study of blood T cell repertoires in COVID-19. In the study overall: COVID-19 samples, acute and convalescent, were from the United States, Italy and Spain.

Clones were read by immunoSEQ multiplex PCR, and TCRdb kept only the in-frame ones, dropping some. Of roughly 200,000 clones in the sample, about three quarters are singletons; the top ten hold approximately 3%. Trimming left V 8 bases short and J 1 base short, with 14 bases between. Germline CDR1 is SNHLY and CDR2 is FYNNEI. This CDR3 has 14 amino acids. V is TRBV2 and J is TRBJ1-2; the D is unclear. Material for sequencing was peripheral blood. The TCR sequence derives from an elderly woman with active or convalescent COVID-19. This chain's CDR3 is CASEYYSSNYGYTF. In DNA, the CDR3 is TGTGCCAGCGAATACTATAGCAGTAACTATGGCTACACCTTC.